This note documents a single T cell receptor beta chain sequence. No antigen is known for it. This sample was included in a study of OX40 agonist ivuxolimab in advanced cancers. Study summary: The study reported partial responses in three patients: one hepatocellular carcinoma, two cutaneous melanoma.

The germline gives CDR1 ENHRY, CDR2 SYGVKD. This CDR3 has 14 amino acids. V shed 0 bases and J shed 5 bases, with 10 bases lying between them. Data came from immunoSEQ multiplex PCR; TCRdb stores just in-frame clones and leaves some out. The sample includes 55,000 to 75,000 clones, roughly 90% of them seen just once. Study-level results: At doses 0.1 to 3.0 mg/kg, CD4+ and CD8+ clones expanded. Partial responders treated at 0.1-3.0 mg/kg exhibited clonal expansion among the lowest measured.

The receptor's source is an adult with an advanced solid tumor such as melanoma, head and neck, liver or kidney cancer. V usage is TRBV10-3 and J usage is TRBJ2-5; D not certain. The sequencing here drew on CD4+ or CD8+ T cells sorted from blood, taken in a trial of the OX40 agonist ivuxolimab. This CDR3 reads CAISESGPGETQYF. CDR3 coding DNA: TGTGCCATCAGTGAGTCTGGCCCCGGGGAGACCCAGTACTTC.